This T cell receptor beta chain appears in the sequencing data of a study of low-dose radiotherapy and immunotherapy resistance in tumors. Gene-specific TRAV and TRBV primers were used for first-strand cDNA, covering alpha and beta chains. The TCRs were subjected to amplification over approximately 18 PCR cycles employing a constant-region primer in conjunction with a V-primer adapter. TCRdb used MiXCR to reprocess the reads, holding one entry per CDR3 protein. The data hold 15,000 to 20,000 distinct CDR3 sequences, with roughly 70% observed a single time. Only one count was recorded for this clonotype. The CDR3 covers 16 residues. The V gene's germline CDR1 is SGHTA and CDR2 FQGNSA. J was trimmed by 0 bases and V by 8 bases; bases with no gene match: 10.

The TCR comes from a human donor with advanced metastatic prostate, ovarian, gallbladder or colorectal cancer (not recorded which). This table probably holds off-target reads from a library built for another chain. The chain is built from TRBV7-2 and TRBJ2-1, with 7 bases fitting TRBD2. DNA of the CDR3: TGTGCCAGCGGCGTAGGGGCTAGCGGCTCCTACAATGAGCAGTTCTTC. Its protein is CASGVGASGSYNEQFF.